The 28 T cell receptor beta chains presented below share a single source sample, sequenced in a study of blood T cells in healthy people across ages. The second PCR ran about 6 to 12 cycles with a sample-barcoded 5' primer and J-beta primers. TCRdb independently ran MiXCR on the 5' RACE reads; one entry per CDR3 protein. The table has 850,000 or so distinct CDR3 sequences, under 30% seen once; the top ten hold 17%. Input material: blood. The receptor set was obtained from an elderly woman in good health.

The gene calls are TRBV5-4 and TRBJ1-1; D is possibly TRBD1 (6 bases). V gave up 0 bases and J gave up 9 bases, with 12 bases separating them. The CDR3 spans 13 residues. Per the germline V gene, CDR1 is SGHNT and CDR2 is YYREEE (reference sequence). The CDR3 DNA follows: TGTGCCAGCAGCTTGGAGGGGGGCCCGAAAGCTTTCTTT. It is translated as CASSLEGGPKAFF.

At least ten counts were recorded for this clonotype. This chain joins TRBV5-4 and TRBJ1-2; 9 bases align to TRBD1. CDR3 length equals 14 residues. From germline, CDR1 is SGHNT and CDR2 YYREEE (reference sequence). The ends lost 0 bases at V and 8 bases at J; junction bases unmatched: 5. The CDR3 protein is CASSLESGQGGYTF. The CDR3 DNA is TGTGCCAGCAGCTTGGAGTCGGGACAGGGCGGCTACACCTTC.

The chain couples TRBV30 to TRBJ1-2, with D hard to call. This CDR3 is built from 12 residues. V was trimmed by 2 bases and J by 7 bases, leaving 11 bases between them. Per germline, CDR1 GTSNPN and CDR2 SVGIG (reference sequence). This CDR3 is CAWSLSRTGYTF. The CDR3 DNA sequence: TGTGCCTGGAGTCTCTCGCGGACTGGCTACACCTTC.

The chain links TRBV12-3 or TRBV12-4 to TRBJ2-7; 7 nucleotides line up with TRBD2. The length of the CDR3 is 18 residues. V shed 6 bases and J 0 bases; nucleotides not matched to a gene: 17. The CDR3 spells CASRSPIGSTGGSYEQYF. CDR3 bases: TGTGCCAGCAGGTCCCCTATCGGCTCTACGGGAGGCTCCTACGAGCAGTACTTC.

This clonotype was detected many times. The chain carries TRBV29-1 and TRBJ2-5, with D possibly being TRBD2 (5 bases). V lost 4 bases and J lost 4, with 10 bases in between. This CDR3 spans 12 amino acids. Germline CDR1 is SQVTM and CDR2 is ANQGSEA. CDR3 coding DNA: TGCAGCGTTGGGAGCGGCGGAGAGACCCAGTACTTC. Its protein product is CSVGSGGETQYF.

This clonotype was recorded a few times. The V gene is TRBV29-1, the J gene TRBJ1-3; 8 nucleotides line up with TRBD1. Germline CDR1 and CDR2: SQVTM and ANQGSEA. This CDR3 region has 16 residues. Trimming removed 4 bases from V and 0 bases from J; junction bases left unmatched: 8. The CDR3: CSVATLTGGSGNTIYF. The CDR3 DNA reads TGCAGCGTTGCTACCCTAACAGGGGGCTCTGGAAACACCATATATTTT.

The rearrangement links TRBV30 to TRBJ1-5; no firm D call. Between the trimmed V and J ends, which lost 2 bases and 5 bases, there was a span of 10 bases. In germline, CDR1 is GTSNPN, CDR2 SVGIG (reference sequence). This CDR3 has 13 residues. CDR3 sequence reads: CAWSWGRDQPQHF. As DNA, the CDR3 is TGTGCCTGGAGTTGGGGTAGGGATCAGCCCCAGCATTTT. The whole variable domain, remainder taken from reference TRBV30 and TRBJ1-5, is SQTIHQWPATLVQPVGSPLSLECTVEGTSNPNLYWYRQAAGRGLQLLFYSVGIGQISSEVPQNLSASRPQDRQFILSSKKLLLSDSGFYLCAWSWGRDQPQHFGDGTRLSIL.

The gene calls are TRBV9 and TRBJ2-1, with 12 bases matching TRBD1. The ends lost 3 bases at V and 9 bases at J; junction bases unmatched: 10. CDR1 is SGDLS, CDR2 YYNGEE, per germline. The CDR3 length is 16 residues. Here the CDR3 DNA reads TGTGCCAGCAGCGGACCGGGACAGGGGGCATGCAGTGAGCAGTTCTTC. Amino acids: CASSGPGQGACSEQFF.

This clonotype was counted many times. The rearrangement uses TRBV5-1 and TRBJ2-3; possibly TRBD1 or TRBD2 for D (5 bases each). The CDR3 is made up of 14 amino acids. The germline V and J ends were trimmed by 5 bases and 3 bases, with 13 bases remaining between them. Germline lookup yields CDR1 SGHRS and CDR2 YFSETQ. In DNA, the CDR3 is TGCGCCAGCAGTGGGGGAAGGGGTACAGATACGCAGTATTTT. Amino acids: CASSGGRGTDTQYF.

There are many counts of this clonotype. The rearrangement links TRBV6-6 to TRBJ2-1; 7 bases agree with TRBD2. Losses at the gene ends were 0 bases for V and 4 bases for J; bases not matched to a gene: 3. The CDR3 runs 15 residues. Germline lookup yields CDR1 MNHNY and CDR2 SVGAGI (reference sequence). CDR3 DNA: TGTGCCAGCAGTTACTCGAGCGGGGAGTACAATGAGCAGTTCTTC. Protein: CASSYSSGEYNEQFF.

This clonotype was seen ten or more times. V usage is TRBV12-3 or TRBV12-4 and J usage is TRBJ2-1; D is possibly TRBD1 or TRBD2 (5 bases each). The CDR3 is made up of 14 amino acids. Between the trimmed V and J ends, which lost 3 bases and 9 bases, there was a span of 15 bases. CDR3 DNA: TGTGCCAGCAGTTTTAGGGACGGACCTTCTGAGCAGTTCTTC. Translated: CASSFRDGPSEQFF.

This clonotype occurred many times. V gene TRBV20-1 combines with J gene TRBJ2-1; D is unclear. V lost 1 base and J lost 6, with 7 bases in between. The germline V gene encodes CDR1 DFQATT and CDR2 SNEGSKA (reference sequence). This CDR3 spans 12 amino acids. The CDR3 region is CSARGQSNEQFF. CDR3 nucleotide sequence: TGCAGTGCTAGAGGCCAGAGCAATGAGCAGTTCTTC.

The rearrangement uses TRBV7-2 and TRBJ1-2, with 9 nucleotides matching TRBD1. V shed 4 bases and J 6 bases; nucleotides not matched to a gene: 6. The CDR3 is 14 amino acids. Germline V CDR1 and CDR2: SGHTA, FQGNSA. The CDR3 DNA follows: TGTGCCAGCAGCTCAGGGACAGGGACAAATGGCTACACCTTC. Protein sequence: CASSSGTGTNGYTF.

Worth noting for this clonotype: The germline gene is not matched at one end of the junction; a read error may be the cause. The rearrangement uses TRBV12-3 or TRBV12-4 and TRBJ2-3; TRBD1 agrees at 8 bases. CDR3 length equals 15 residues. CDR3 bases: TGTGCCAGCAGTCCACAGGGGGTGAACACAGATGCGCAGTATTTT. Amino acids: CASSPQGVNTDAQYF.

This clonotype came up many times. V usage is TRBV29-1 and J usage is TRBJ2-7; 7 bases are shared with TRBD1. This CDR3 is 14 amino acids long. CDR1 and CDR2 from the germline V gene are SQVTM and ANQGSEA. The J segment lost 5 bases and the V segment lost 7 bases, leaving 14 bases of the junction unmatched. CDR3 nucleotide sequence: TGCAGCGCCCGAACCGGGACAGTGGGCCACGAGCAGTACTTC. This encodes CSARTGTVGHEQYF.

CDR3 in amino acids: CASSLGGVSKETQYF. The CDR3 coding sequence is TGCGCCAGCAGCTTGGGGGGAGTATCAAAAGAGACCCAGTACTTC. J is TRBJ2-5 and V is TRBV5-1; D might be TRBD2 (5 bases). Per the germline V gene, CDR1 is SGHRS and CDR2 is YFSETQ. The CDR3 sequence is 15 residues long. V gave up 0 bases and J gave up 3 bases, with 12 bases separating them.

This clonotype was counted a few times. The chain recombines TRBV28 with TRBJ1-1, with 11 bases lining up with TRBD1. The V segment lost 7 bases and the J segment 9 bases; nucleotides outside the gene matches: 7. The CDR3 has 13 amino acids. Germline-derived CDR1 and CDR2 are MDHEN and SYDVKM. This CDR3 is CASTPGQGEKAFF. CDR3 coding DNA: TGTGCCAGCACCCCGGGACAGGGGGAGAAAGCTTTCTTT.

This clonotype was counted many times. This may arise from a read error, as a much more abundant clone is one base away. This chain joins TRBV10-3 and TRBJ2-5; 9 bases are shared with TRBD2. The length of the CDR3 is 15 residues. Germline V gene data show CDR1 as ENHRY and CDR2 as SYGVKD. V lost 2 bases and J lost 11; bases outside the gene matches: 12. The CDR3: CAISEVAGAYNEQYF. CDR3 nucleotides: TGTGCCATCAGTGAGGTAGCGGGGGCTTACAATGAGCAGTACTTC.

The chain recombines TRBV6-1 with TRBJ2-3; D not resolved. V lost 0 bases and J 2 bases, leaving 18 bases between the germline ends. The CDR3 contains 18 residues. Germline loops: CDR1 MNHNS, CDR2 SASEGT. The CDR3 bases are TGTGCCAGCAGTGAAGCGCTTCGGGCTCTCCCTACCACAGATACGCAGTATTTT. It translates to CASSEALRALPTTDTQYF.

The rearrangement uses TRBV4-1 and TRBJ2-3, with 7 bases matching TRBD2. Germline values: CDR1 MGHRA, CDR2 YSYEKL. V lost 1 base to trimming and J lost 3 bases; unmatched junction nucleotides: 4. The CDR3 is 15 residues long. The CDR3 loop reads CASSQVGGVTDTQYF. The CDR3, as DNA: TGCGCCAGCAGCCAAGTGGGAGGGGTGACAGATACGCAGTATTTT.

In its sample, this clonotype was seen many times. V and J are TRBV4-3 and TRBJ1-6; a weak D match, TRBD1 (5 bases). Per germline, CDR1 LGHNA and CDR2 YSLEER. The V and J ends lost 1 base and 5 bases respectively, with 9 bases between them. The CDR3 runs to 15 residues. The chain's CDR3 is CASSQVLGDNSPLHF. DNA of the CDR3: TGCGCCAGCAGCCAAGTTTTAGGGGATAATTCACCCCTCCACTTT.

About this clonotype itself: The junction differs from germline at one of its ends, possibly a read error. The genes are TRBV6-6 and TRBJ1-6; a possible D gene is TRBD1 (5 bases). CDR1 MNHNY and CDR2 SVGAGI come from the germline V gene (reference sequence). The CDR3 has 15 amino acids. CDR3 in amino acids: CASRPGSSYNSPPHF. The CDR3, as DNA: TGTGCCAGCAGGCCAGGGAGCTCCTATAATTCACCCCCCCACTTT.

This clonotype was counted ten times or more. The gene calls are TRBV29-1 and TRBJ1-2; D is possibly TRBD1 (5 bases). V was clipped by 4 bases and J by 3 bases, with 12 bases between them. This CDR3 is 13 amino acids long. Germline lookup yields CDR1 SQVTM and CDR2 ANQGSEA. The CDR3, as DNA: TGCAGCGTTGGTGCAGGGTATGACTATGGCTACACCTTC. Its translation: CSVGAGYDYGYTF.

This clonotype was counted a few times. V is TRBV7-2 and J is TRBJ2-7; D gene ambiguous. The CDR3 loop spans 15 amino acids. Germline CDR1 and CDR2: SGHTA and FQGNSA. V lost 2 bases to trimming and J lost 1 base, with 12 bases between them. The CDR3 loop is CASSLSAGTSYEQYF. The CDR3 bases are TGTGCCAGCAGCTTATCGGCAGGAACTTCCTACGAGCAGTACTTC. Based on the CDR3 plus reference TRBV7-2 and TRBJ2-7, the full variable domain is GAGVSQSPSNKVTEKGKDVELRCDPISGHTALYWYRQSLGQGLEFLIYFQGNSAPDKSGLPSDRFSAERTGGSVSTLTIQRTQQEDSAVYLCASSLSAGTSYEQYFGPGTRLTVT.

This clonotype occurred a few times. The chain combines TRBV9 with TRBJ2-6; D is uncertain. CDR1 and CDR2 from the germline V gene are SGDLS and YYNGEE. There are 15 residues in the CDR3. The germline V and J ends were trimmed by 0 bases and 2 bases, with 6 bases remaining between them. As DNA, the CDR3 is TGTGCCAGCAGCGTAGAAGGGCCTGGGGCCAACGTCCTGACTTTC. It specifies CASSVEGPGANVLTF.

This clonotype showed up just a few times. The V gene is TRBV28, the J gene TRBJ1-2; D is uncertain. The CDR3 consists of 13 residues. Germline CDR1 and CDR2: MDHEN and SYDVKM. Trimming left V 2 bases short and J 4 bases short, with 8 bases between. CDR3 loop: CASSLGSVYGYTF. The CDR3 DNA sequence: TGTGCCAGCAGTTTAGGCAGTGTCTATGGCTACACCTTC.

This chain connects TRBV7-2 to TRBJ1-1; the D is unclear. The V gene lost 5 bases and the J gene lost 2 bases, with 9 bases spanning the gap. CDR3 length: 13 residues. CDR1 is SGHTA, CDR2 FQGNSA, per germline. This CDR3 reads CASSRPYNTEAFF. The CDR3 bases are TGTGCCAGCAGCCGACCATACAACACTGAAGCTTTCTTT.

In regard to this clonotype: Germline and junction disagree at one end, which may indicate a read error. The gene calls are TRBV5-1 and TRBJ1-1, with D unresolved. The V gene's germline CDR1 is SGHRS and CDR2 YFSETQ. The CDR3 spans 14 residues. The CDR3 sequence: CARSPTLGNTEAFF. Here the CDR3 DNA reads TGCGCCCGCAGCCCGACTTTGGGGAACACTGAAGCTTTCTTT.